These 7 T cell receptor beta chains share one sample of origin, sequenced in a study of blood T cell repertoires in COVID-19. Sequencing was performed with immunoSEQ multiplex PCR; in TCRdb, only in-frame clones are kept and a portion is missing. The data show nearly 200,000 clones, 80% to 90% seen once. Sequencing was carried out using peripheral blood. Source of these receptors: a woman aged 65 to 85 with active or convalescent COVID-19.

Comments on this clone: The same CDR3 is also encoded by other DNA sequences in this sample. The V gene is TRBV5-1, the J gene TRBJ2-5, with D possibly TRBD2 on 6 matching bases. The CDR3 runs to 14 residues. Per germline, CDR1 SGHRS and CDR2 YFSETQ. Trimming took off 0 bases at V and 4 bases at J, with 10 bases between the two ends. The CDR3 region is CASSLDPGGETQYF. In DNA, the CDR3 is TGCGCCAGCAGCTTGGATCCCGGGGGAGAGACCCAGTACTTC.

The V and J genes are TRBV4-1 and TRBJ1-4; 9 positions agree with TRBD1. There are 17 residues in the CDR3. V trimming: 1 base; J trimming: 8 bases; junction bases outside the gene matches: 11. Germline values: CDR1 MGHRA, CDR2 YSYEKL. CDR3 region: CASSQATGQGGREKLFF. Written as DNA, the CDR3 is TGCGCCAGCAGCCAAGCGACGGGACAGGGTGGAAGGGAAAAACTGTTTTTT.

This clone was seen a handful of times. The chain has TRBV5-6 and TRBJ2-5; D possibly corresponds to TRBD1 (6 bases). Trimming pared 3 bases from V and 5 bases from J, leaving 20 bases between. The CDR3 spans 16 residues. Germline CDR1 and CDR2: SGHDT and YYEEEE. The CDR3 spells CASSSPTAGVEETQYF. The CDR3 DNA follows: TGTGCCAGCAGCTCCCCGACCGCAGGGGTTGAGGAGACCCAGTACTTC.

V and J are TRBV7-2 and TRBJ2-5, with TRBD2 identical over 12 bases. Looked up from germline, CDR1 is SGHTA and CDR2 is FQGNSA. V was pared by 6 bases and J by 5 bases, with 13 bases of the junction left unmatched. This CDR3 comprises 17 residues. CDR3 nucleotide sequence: TGTGCCAGCAGAACCCCCGGGCTAGCGGGAGGGTTGGAGACCCAGTACTTC. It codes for CASRTPGLAGGLETQYF.

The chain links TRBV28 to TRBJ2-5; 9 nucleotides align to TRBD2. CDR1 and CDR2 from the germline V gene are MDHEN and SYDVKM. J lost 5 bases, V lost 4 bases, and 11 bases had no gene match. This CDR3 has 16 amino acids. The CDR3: CASSWNSGRGGETQYF. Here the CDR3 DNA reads TGTGCCAGCAGTTGGAATAGCGGGAGAGGTGGGGAGACCCAGTACTTC.

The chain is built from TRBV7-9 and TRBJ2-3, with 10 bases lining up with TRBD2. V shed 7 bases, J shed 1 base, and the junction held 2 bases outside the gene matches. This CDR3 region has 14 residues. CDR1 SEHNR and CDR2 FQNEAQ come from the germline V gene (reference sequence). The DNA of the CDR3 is TGTGCCAGCATGCTAGCGGGAGGCACAGATACGCAGTATTTT. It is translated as CASMLAGGTDTQYF. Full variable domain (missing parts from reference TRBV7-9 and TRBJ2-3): DTGVSQNPRHKITKRGQNVTFRCDPISEHNRLYWYRQTLGQGPEFLTYFQNEAQLEKSRLLSDRFSAERPKGSFSTLEIQRTEQGDSAMYLCASMLAGGTDTQYFGPGTRLTVL.

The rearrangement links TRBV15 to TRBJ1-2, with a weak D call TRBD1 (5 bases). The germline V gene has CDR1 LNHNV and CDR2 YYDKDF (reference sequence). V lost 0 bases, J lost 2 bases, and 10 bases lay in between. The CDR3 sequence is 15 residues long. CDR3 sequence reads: CATSRDYQGNYGYTF. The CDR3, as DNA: TGTGCCACCAGCAGAGATTATCAGGGAAACTATGGCTACACCTTC.